The present T cell receptor beta chain was sequenced within a study of cytomegalovirus exposure and HLA in healthy donors. Overall study results and limits: The investigators catalogued 150 to 200 TCR beta chains as cytomegalovirus-associated.

The PCR ran on 60 Vbeta and 13 Jbeta primers. Data came from immunoSEQ multiplex PCR; TCRdb stores just in-frame clones and leaves some out. Of roughly 100,000 clones in the sample, roughly 80% are singletons; the top ten hold approximately 4%. To note about this clone: Its cognate antigen is unknown.

The CDR3 extends over 14 amino acids. The germline gives CDR1 SEHNR, CDR2 FQNEAQ (reference sequence). The V and J ends lost 4 bases and 6 bases respectively, with 13 bases between them. The genes are TRBV7-9 and TRBJ1-5; D gene ambiguous. Sequencing was done on a sample of PBMCs. The source of this sequence is a man aged 40-50 years in good health and CMV-seronegative. This chain's CDR3 is CASSSVDLGQPQHF. As DNA, the CDR3 is TGTGCCAGCAGCTCGGTTGATCTTGGTCAGCCCCAGCATTTT. The variable domain in full, with the rest retrieved from reference TRBV7-9 and TRBJ1-5, is DTGVSQNPRHKITKRGQNVTFRCDPISEHNRLYWYRQTLGQGPEFLTYFQNEAQLEKSRLLSDRFSAERPKGSFSTLEIQRTEQGDSAMYLCASSSVDLGQPQHFGDGTRLSIL.